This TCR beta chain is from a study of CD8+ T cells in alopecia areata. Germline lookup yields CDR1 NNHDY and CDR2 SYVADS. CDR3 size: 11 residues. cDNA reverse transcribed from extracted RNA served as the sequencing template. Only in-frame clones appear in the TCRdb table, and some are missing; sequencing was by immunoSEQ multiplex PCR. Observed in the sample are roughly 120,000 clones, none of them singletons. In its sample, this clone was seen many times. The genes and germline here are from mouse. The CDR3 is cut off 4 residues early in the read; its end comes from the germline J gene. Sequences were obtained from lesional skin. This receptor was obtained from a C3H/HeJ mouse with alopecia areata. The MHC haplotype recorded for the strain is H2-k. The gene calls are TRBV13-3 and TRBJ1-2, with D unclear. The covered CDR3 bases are TGTGCCAGCAGTGACCAAATC. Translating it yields CASSDQI. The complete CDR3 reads CASSDQIDYTF.